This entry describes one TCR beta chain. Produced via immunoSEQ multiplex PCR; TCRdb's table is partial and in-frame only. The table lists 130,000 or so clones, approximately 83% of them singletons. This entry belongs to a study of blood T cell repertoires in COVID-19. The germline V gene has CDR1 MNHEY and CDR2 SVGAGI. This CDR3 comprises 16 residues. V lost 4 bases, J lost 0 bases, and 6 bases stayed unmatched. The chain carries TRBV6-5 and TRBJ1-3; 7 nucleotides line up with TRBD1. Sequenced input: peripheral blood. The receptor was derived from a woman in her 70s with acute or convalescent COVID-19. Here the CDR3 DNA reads TGTGCCAGCAGTTCCTTCGACAGGGTCTCTGGAAACACCATATATTTT. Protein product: CASSSFDRVSGNTIYF.